Sequencing of this T cell receptor beta chain was carried out in a study of patients and donors after allogeneic stem cell transplantation. This clonotype showed up many times. The CDR3 runs 14 residues. The germline V gene has CDR1 SGHNT and CDR2 YYREEE (reference sequence). V gave up 3 bases and J gave up 9 bases, with 13 bases separating them. TCRdb re-derived calls from the RT-PCR reads in MiXCR, one entry per CDR3 protein. In the table there are under 95,000 distinct CDR3 sequences, 5% of which are singletons. Sequencing used blood, either unsorted or a sorted T cell fraction (not recorded which). The clonotype comes from a human donor who was either an allogeneic HSCT recipient or a stem cell or donor lymphocyte infusion donor (not recorded which). It is not recorded whose cells these are; they may come from a transplant donor. The rearrangement links TRBV5-4 to TRBJ1-6, with a weak D call TRBD1 (6 bases). The CDR3 sequence is CASSSNRDSSPLHF. Here the CDR3 DNA reads TGTGCCAGCAGCTCTAACAGGGACTCTTCACCCCTCCACTTT.